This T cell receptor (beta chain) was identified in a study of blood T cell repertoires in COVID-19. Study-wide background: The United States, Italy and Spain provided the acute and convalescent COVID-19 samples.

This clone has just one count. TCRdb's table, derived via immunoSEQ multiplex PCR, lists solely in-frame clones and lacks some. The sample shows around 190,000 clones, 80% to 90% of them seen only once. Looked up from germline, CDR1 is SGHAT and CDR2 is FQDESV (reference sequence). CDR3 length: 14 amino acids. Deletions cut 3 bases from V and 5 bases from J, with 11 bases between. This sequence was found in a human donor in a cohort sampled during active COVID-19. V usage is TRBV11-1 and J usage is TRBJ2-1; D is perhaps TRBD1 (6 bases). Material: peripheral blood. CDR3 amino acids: CASSFIGTNNEQFF. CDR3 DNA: TGTGCCAGCAGCTTTATAGGGACAAACAATGAGCAGTTCTTC.